The rows below give T cell receptor beta chains drawn from one sample of a study of blood T cell repertoires in COVID-19. Assay used: immunoSEQ multiplex PCR; TCRdb lists only in-frame clones, some missing. The data hold about 180,000 clones, with under 90% observed a single time. What was sequenced was peripheral blood. Receptors originate from a person in their 70s with COVID-19, enrolled during active disease. Each CDR3 is given with its conserved first and last residue. The D gene is left open where the match is weak. Size is omitted from some rows. Given values are once, few, many or a class for expanded clones.

v_call	clone_size	j_call	d_call	cdr3_nt	cdr3_aa
TRBV15	NA	TRBJ1-5	NA	TGTGCCACCAGCACAAACCGGGATCAGCCCCAGCATTTT	CATSTNRDQPQHF
TRBV5-5	NA	TRBJ1-1	TRBD1	TGTGCCAGCAGCTTGACAGGGGTTGACACTGAAGCTTTCTTT	CASSLTGVDTEAFF
TRBV7-2	NA	TRBJ2-1	NA	TGTGCCAGCAGCTTCGGGCAGGGTACTGGGAATGAGCAGTTCTTC	CASSFGQGTGNEQFF
TRBV7-9	NA	TRBJ2-7	NA	TGTGCCAGCAGCGTCCTAGACGAGCAGTACTTC	CASSVLDEQYF
TRBV7-9	NA	TRBJ1-1	NA	TGTGCCAGCAGCTTATACCTTGCCCAGATCGCTGAAGCTTTCTTT	CASSLYLAQIAEAFF
TRBV6-1	NA	TRBJ2-3	NA	TGTGCCAGCAGTGGGCGACCAGGGGTCCTAACAGATACGCAGTATTTT	CASSGRPGVLTDTQYF
TRBV27	NA	TRBJ2-5	NA	TGTGCCAGCAGTTCCCCCGCAGGGAAGCAAGAGACCCAGTACTTC	CASSSPAGKQETQYF
TRBV19	NA	TRBJ1-3	TRBD1	TGTGCCAGTAGTCGCCCGTGGACAGGTGGAAACACCATATATTTT	CASSRPWTGGNTIYF
TRBV7-3	NA	TRBJ2-3	TRBD1	TGTGCCAGCAGCTTAATATCAGGGGGCGCAGATACGCAGTATTTT	CASSLISGGADTQYF
TRBV3-1/TRBV3-2	NA	TRBJ2-3	TRBD2	TGTGCCAGCAGCCAAGGACGGAGCGGGGGGTGGTCAGATACGCAGTATTTT	CASSQGRSGGWSDTQYF
TRBV27	NA	TRBJ1-2	TRBD1	TGTGCCAGCACCCGCACCGTGGGGGGACAGTTTGGCTACACCTTC	CASTRTVGGQFGYTF
TRBV11-3	NA	TRBJ2-1	NA	TGTGCCAGCAGCTTAGCGGGAACGACCTACAATGAGCAGTTCTTC	CASSLAGTTYNEQFF
TRBV23-1	NA	TRBJ1-2	NA	TGCGCCAGCAGTCAATCGGGCAGACACGGGAGCTACACCTTC	CASSQSGRHGSYTF
TRBV2	NA	TRBJ2-1	TRBD2	TGTGCCAGCAGCCCCGGACTAGCGGGGGGGATTGAGCAGTTCTTC	CASSPGLAGGIEQFF
TRBV19	NA	TRBJ2-2	NA	TGTGCCAGTAGTATCTCGGGGATATTTAACACCGGGGAGCTGTTTTTT	CASSISGIFNTGELFF
TRBV7-2	NA	TRBJ2-5	TRBD1	TGTGCCAGCAGCCGGCAGGGGGCGCAGGAGACCCAGTACTTC	CASSRQGAQETQYF
TRBV29-1	NA	TRBJ2-2	TRBD2	TGCAGCGTTGAAGAAGCCCTAGCGGGAACCGCCGGGGAGCTGTTTTTT	CSVEEALAGTAGELFF
TRBV9	NA	TRBJ1-1	NA	TGTGCCAGCAGCCTGAGGATGAACACTGAAGCTTTCTTT	CASSLRMNTEAFF
TRBV7-9	NA	TRBJ2-7	NA	TGTGCCAGCAGCTTAGTGGCAGGGGCGACCAGGGGACGGTCGAGCGAGCAGTACTTC	CASSLVAGATRGRSSEQYF
TRBV28	NA	TRBJ2-7	NA	TGTGCCAGCACGTCCCGGCGGGACCCTACGCTCGCGGCTCACGAGCAGTACTTC	CASTSRRDPTLAAHEQYF
TRBV19	NA	TRBJ2-6	TRBD1	TGTGCCAGTAGTACTCGGGGACAGTTGGACACTGGGGCCAACGTCCTGACTTTC	CASSTRGQLDTGANVLTF
TRBV5-1	NA	TRBJ2-5	NA	TGCGCCAGCAGCTTGGCCGGAGGCAGGGGGAGGGAGACCCAGTACTTC	CASSLAGGRGRETQYF
TRBV6-5	NA	TRBJ2-7	TRBD1	TGTGCCAGCAGTTACTCGGGGGACAGGGGTGGCGAGCAGTACTTC	CASSYSGDRGGEQYF
TRBV6-5	NA	TRBJ1-4	TRBD1	TGTGCCAGCATGAAGGACAGGGGGCGCGGTGAAAAACTGTTTTTT	CASMKDRGRGEKLFF
TRBV4-2	NA	TRBJ2-1	TRBD2	TGTGCCAGCAGCCAAGATTTGGGAGGGTTTGTTGAGTTCTTC	CASSQDLGGFVEFF
TRBV6-5	NA	TRBJ2-1	TRBD1	TGTGCCAGCAGTTACTCGAAGGGGGCGCAGCCTTATGAGCAGTTCTTC	CASSYSKGAQPYEQFF
TRBV19	NA	TRBJ2-4	NA	TGTGCCAGTAGTATAGGGGGCATTAGACGGACGGATATTCAGTACTTC	CASSIGGIRRTDIQYF
TRBV9	few	TRBJ2-3	NA	TGTGCCAGCAGCCGGGGTGGAGGCACAGATACGCAGTATTTT	CASSRGGGTDTQYF
TRBV2	NA	TRBJ1-1	NA	TGTGCCAGCAGGCGGTCCGGAGCCACTGAAGCTTTCTTT	CASRRSGATEAFF
TRBV21-1	few	TRBJ2-1	NA	TGTCCAAACAGGGGCCACAATGAGCAGTTCTTC	CPNRGHNEQFF
TRBV5-4	NA	TRBJ2-7	TRBD1	TGTGCCAGCAACGGGGGACCCGGGACAGGACGAGAGCAGTACTTC	CASNGGPGTGREQYF
TRBV6-5	NA	TRBJ1-2	NA	TGTGCCAGGACAGCTAACTATGGCTACACCTTC	CARTANYGYTF
TRBV5-5	NA	TRBJ2-2	TRBD1	TGTGCCAGCAGCTCCCGGACAGGGGACACCGGGGAGCTGTTTTTT	CASSSRTGDTGELFF
TRBV6-4	NA	TRBJ2-3	TRBD1	TGTGCCAGCAGTACGGGGACAGGTTTTTCAGATACGCAGTATTTT	CASSTGTGFSDTQYF
TRBV7-9	NA	TRBJ1-3	TRBD1	TGTGCCAGCAGCTTAGGGACAGGGGCTGGAAACACCATATATTTT	CASSLGTGAGNTIYF
TRBV5-1	NA	TRBJ1-5	NA	TGCGCCAGCAGAAGTGGCTCAAATCAGCCCCAGCATTTT	CASRSGSNQPQHF
TRBV30	once	TRBJ2-3	TRBD2	TGTGCCTGGATGGCGGGAGTGACAGATACGCAGTATTTT	CAWMAGVTDTQYF